This TCR beta chain was obtained from a study of blood T cell repertoires in COVID-19. Overall study context: Donors in the United States, Italy and Spain gave samples during acute or convalescent COVID-19. Nucleic acid was either cDNA or gDNA, and it came from T cells, B-cell-depleted T cells, or PBMCs.

This clone was recorded a few times. Original handling: The assay estimated nucleated cells by amplifying reference gene primers. Assay used: immunoSEQ multiplex PCR; TCRdb lists only in-frame clones, some missing. V and J calls and clone size are given by that table; D and trimming were obtained from the DNA. The sample has tens of thousands of clones, more than 75% seen once; the top ten hold about 22%. Germline V gene data show CDR1 as KGHSH and CDR2 as LQKENI. This CDR3 contains 16 residues. Trimming cost V 2 bases and J 10 bases; bases outside gene matches: 9. The sequence was obtained from a woman aged 55-69 years with acute or convalescent COVID-19. V is TRBV18 and J is TRBJ1-6; TRBD1 matches at 9 bases. The sample taken for sequencing was peripheral blood. The CDR3 reads CASSPSLGQGRSPLHF. The CDR3 DNA reads as TGTGCCAGCTCACCAAGCTTGGGACAGGGTCGCTCACCCCTCCACTTT.